Shown below are 7 T cell receptor beta chains from a single sample sequenced in a study of Ad26.COV2.S vaccination and SARS-CoV-2 variants. Data came from immunoSEQ multiplex PCR; TCRdb stores just in-frame clones and leaves some out. In the table there are some 450,000 clones, about 92% of which are singletons. The sample's treatment: about 20 received Ad26.COV2.S at low or high dose, single or two shots; about 5 received placebo; per-sample allocation not given. The investigators took samples on day 63 after the first vaccine or placebo injection. Sample: peripheral blood, taken in a trial of Ad26.COV2.S vaccine versus placebo. The receptors here all came from a person aged 18-60 years who received the Ad26.COV2.S COVID-19 vaccine or a placebo.

The genes are TRBV12-3 or TRBV12-4 and TRBJ2-2; D ambiguous. The germline V and J ends were trimmed by 1 base and 1 base, with 1 base remaining between them. The CDR3 is 13 residues long. The CDR3 is CASSLGNTGELFF. CDR3 in DNA: TGTGCCAGCAGTTTAGGGAACACCGGGGAGCTGTTTTTT.

This rearrangement joins TRBV24-1 to TRBJ1-1; no definite D call. V was clipped by 9 bases and J by 1 base, with 5 bases between them. Germline loops: CDR1 KGHDR, CDR2 SFDVKD. The CDR3 length is 11 residues. CDR3: CATRTNTEAFF. As DNA, the CDR3 is TGTGCCACCCGGACGAACACTGAAGCTTTCTTT.

Regarding this clone: One end of the junction fails to match germline, which may point to a read error. Other DNA sequences in the same sample also yield this CDR3. The chain couples TRBV27 to TRBJ1-2; D may be TRBD1 (6 bases). This CDR3 has 17 residues. Germline loops: CDR1 MNHEY, CDR2 SMNVEV (reference sequence). Here the CDR3 DNA reads TGTGCCAGCAGTTTATATCCCCCACGAGGGGGACACTATGGCTACACTTTC. Its translation is CASSLYPPRGGHYGYTF.

V gene TRBV6-2 or TRBV6-3 combines with J gene TRBJ2-7; D may be TRBD1 (5 bases). V gave up 6 bases and J gave up 4 bases, with 10 bases separating them. CDR3 size: 12 residues. Germline V gene lookup returns CDR1 MNHEY and CDR2 SVGEGT. CDR3 residues: CASSRQLYEQYF. CDR3 DNA sequence: TGTGCCAGCAGCCGACAGTTATACGAGCAGTACTTC.

The chain links TRBV7-9 to TRBJ2-1; TRBD1 matches at 11 bases. Per the germline V gene, CDR1 is SEHNR and CDR2 is FQNEAQ (reference sequence). The CDR3 is 16 amino acids. J lost 7 bases, V lost 4 bases, and 9 bases had no gene match. The DNA for the CDR3 is TGTGCCAGCAGCTCCTTCGGGACAGGGGGATGGAATGAGCAGTTCTTC. It encodes CASSSFGTGGWNEQFF.

The rearrangement uses TRBV28 and TRBJ1-1, with D unresolved. CDR1 MDHEN and CDR2 SYDVKM come from the germline V gene. Trimming took off 5 bases at V and 0 bases at J, with 13 bases between the two ends. This CDR3 has 15 amino acids. CDR3 region: CASSPPPAMNTEAFF. CDR3 DNA sequence: TGTGCCAGCAGTCCCCCCCCCGCCATGAACACTGAAGCTTTCTTT.

The rearrangement links TRBV6-4 to TRBJ2-7, with 7 bases aligning to TRBD2. Germline values: CDR1 MRHNA, CDR2 SNTAGT. V lost 0 bases and J lost 0; bases outside the gene matches: 11. CDR3 length: 18 amino acids. The CDR3 bases are TGTGCCAGCAGTGACTCTCATAGCGGGCAAACGAACTCCTACGAGCAGTACTTC. Residues: CASSDSHSGQTNSYEQYF.